One sample yielded the 24 T cell receptor beta chains listed below, sequenced in a study of T cell responses to AZD1222 COVID-19 vaccine. The method was immunoSEQ multiplex PCR; TCRdb's version includes in-frame clones alone and lacks a portion of them. Among over 70,000 clones listed, 85% were seen once. The sample consisted of peripheral blood, taken on day 0 of AZD1222 vaccination. The receptors derive from an adult in good health.

This rearrangement joins TRBV7-9 to TRBJ2-1; D call uncertain. The CDR3 has 15 residues. CDR1 is SEHNR and CDR2 is FQNEAQ in the germline V gene (reference sequence). Trimming removed 5 bases at V and 0 bases at J, with 11 bases between. This chain's CDR3 is CASSPRSSSYNEQFF. The CDR3 DNA sequence: TGTGCCAGCAGCCCCCGATCCAGCTCCTACAATGAGCAGTTCTTC.

The rearrangement joins TRBV5-1 to TRBJ2-7, with D perhaps TRBD2 (6 bases). CDR1 and CDR2 (germline): SGHRS, YFSETQ. The CDR3 totals 15 residues. V lost 4 bases and J 3 bases, leaving 17 bases between the germline ends. In DNA form, the CDR3 reads TGCGCCAGCAGCCCGACAACCCGTAGCGGCTACGAGCAGTACTTC. It specifies CASSPTTRSGYEQYF.

This chain uses TRBV7-9 with TRBJ1-1; maybe TRBD1 (5 bases). The CDR3 loop spans 15 amino acids. Germline assignment: CDR1 SEHNR and CDR2 FQNEAQ (reference sequence). Trimming pared 5 bases from V and 0 bases from J, leaving 13 bases between. The DNA for the CDR3 is TGTGCCAGCAGCGCGTACGGGGGTCTGAACACTGAAGCTTTCTTT. It yields the protein CASSAYGGLNTEAFF.

V is TRBV3-1 (or the pseudogene TRBV3-2) and J is TRBJ1-5, with D perhaps matching TRBD1 (5 bases). From germline, CDR1 is LGHDT and CDR2 YNNKEL (reference sequence). Between the trimmed V and J ends, which lost 0 bases and 9 bases, there was a span of 18 bases. The CDR3 totals 16 residues. In nucleotides, the CDR3 is TGTGCCAGCAGCCAAGATCTCGGTGGGCTCGGGGGGCCCCAGCATTTT. It translates to CASSQDLGGLGGPQHF.

This chain uses TRBV5-1 with TRBJ1-2, with 9 bases identical to TRBD1. Germline values: CDR1 SGHRS, CDR2 YFSETQ. With V trimmed by 4 bases and J by 7 bases, 11 bases remained unmatched. The CDR3 extends over 15 amino acids. In nucleotides, the CDR3 is TGCGCCAGCAGCCAAGCCGGGACAGGGTTGGCTGGCTACACCTTC. This translates into CASSQAGTGLAGYTF.

The rearrangement links TRBV18 to TRBJ2-6, with D possibly being TRBD1 (6 bases). The CDR3 sequence is 16 residues long. Germline V gene data show CDR1 as KGHSH and CDR2 as LQKENI. Trimming removed 6 bases at V and 0 bases at J, with 12 bases between. CDR3 in amino acids: CASSQGQNSGANVLTF. CDR3 bases: TGTGCCAGCTCCCAAGGACAGAACTCTGGGGCCAACGTCCTGACTTTC.

The chain couples TRBV11-3 to TRBJ1-5; 7 bases align to TRBD1. Germline CDR1 reads SGHNT; CDR2 reads YENEEA. V shed 5 bases and J 4 bases; nucleotides not matched to a gene: 8. The CDR3 runs 15 residues. CDR3 in DNA: TGTGCCAGCAGCCATAGCGGGACAGAGAATCAGCCCCAGCATTTT. It yields the protein CASSHSGTENQPQHF.

The rearrangement uses TRBV11-2 and TRBJ2-7; tentative D call: TRBD1 (5 bases). The germline V gene has CDR1 SGHAT and CDR2 FQNNGV. This CDR3 has 15 residues. V gave up 5 bases and J gave up 0 bases, with 14 bases separating them. The CDR3 here is CASSERKTDSYEQYF. CDR3 DNA: TGTGCCAGCAGCGAACGAAAGACAGACTCCTACGAGCAGTACTTC.

The CDR3 here is CASSFPYRGKGTGELFF. In DNA form, the CDR3 reads TGTGCCAGCAGCTTCCCCTACAGGGGCAAGGGCACCGGGGAGCTGTTTTTT. This chain links TRBV3-1 (or the pseudogene TRBV3-2) with TRBJ2-2; 7 bases are shared with TRBD1. The CDR3 spans 17 residues. The germline CDR1 and CDR2 sequences are LGHDT and YNNKEL (reference sequence). The J segment lost 4 bases and the V segment lost 5 bases, leaving 13 bases of the junction unmatched.

The genes are TRBV7-2 and TRBJ2-3; 12 nucleotides match TRBD2. Germline-derived CDR1 and CDR2 are SGHTA and FQGNSA. V dropped 4 bases and J dropped 4; count of bases not matched to a gene: 12. The CDR3 loop spans 18 amino acids. The DNA of the CDR3 is TGTGCCAGCAGCTCATATCGGACTAGCGGGACGAGTTCAGATACGCAGTATTTT. This sequence encodes CASSSYRTSGTSSDTQYF.

This chain links TRBV5-1 with TRBJ1-1; a weak D match, TRBD1 (5 bases). Germline assignment: CDR1 SGHRS and CDR2 YFSETQ. Trimming stripped 1 base from V and 4 bases from J, with 14 bases between. CDR3 length equals 15 residues. CDR3 amino acids: CASSLRSGLGTEAFF. The CDR3 nucleotides read TGCGCCAGCAGCTTGAGGTCGGGACTAGGCACTGAAGCTTTCTTT.

This rearrangement joins TRBV10-1 to TRBJ1-3, with D perhaps TRBD1 (5 bases). The CDR3 has 14 residues. V gave up 6 bases and J gave up 0 bases, with 9 bases separating them. From germline, CDR1 is WNHNN and CDR2 SYGVQD (reference sequence). This chain's CDR3 is CASSRDLSGNTIYF. The CDR3 nucleotides read TGCGCCAGCAGCAGGGACCTCTCTGGAAACACCATATATTTT.

The chain combines TRBV12-3 or TRBV12-4 with TRBJ1-6, with D tentatively TRBD1 (6 bases). This CDR3 has 13 residues. Trimming took off 7 bases at V and 14 bases at J, with 18 bases between the two ends. The CDR3 DNA is TGTGCCAGCACCGAACAACAGGGTTCGACCCTCCACTTT. Translating gives CASTEQQGSTLHF.

This clone came up a few times. The chain recombines TRBV18 with TRBJ2-7; 10 bases are shared with TRBD2. The CDR3 length is 16 residues. V trimming: 0 bases; J trimming: 0 bases; junction bases outside the gene matches: 2. From germline, CDR1 is KGHSH and CDR2 LQKENI. CDR3 DNA: TGTGCCAGCTCACCACCACTAGCGGGGTACTCCTACGAGCAGTACTTC. It specifies CASSPPLAGYSYEQYF. The whole variable domain, filled in from reference TRBV18 and TRBJ2-7, reads NAGVMQNPRHLVRRRGQEARLRCSPMKGHSHVYWYRQLPEEGLKFMVYLQKENIIDESGMPKERFSAEFPKEGPSILRIQQVVRGDSAAYFCASSPPLAGYSYEQYFGPGTRLTVT.

The chain uses TRBV5-6 and TRBJ2-1, with D perhaps TRBD1 (5 bases). CDR3 length: 16 residues. V gave up 5 bases and J gave up 4 bases, with 19 bases separating them. CDR1 SGHDT and CDR2 YYEEEE come from the germline V gene. The CDR3 is CASSNAVYGAYNEQFF. CDR3 sequence (DNA): TGTGCCAGCAGTAATGCGGTTTATGGGGCATACAATGAGCAGTTCTTC.

The chain carries TRBV18 and TRBJ2-3; D unresolved. CDR1 is KGHSH, CDR2 LQKENI, per germline. V was pared by 0 bases and J by 6 bases, with 10 bases between. The CDR3 contains 14 residues. The CDR3 DNA reads TGTGCCAGCTCACCACCGTCCGGGCCGGATACGCAGTATTTT. Protein product: CASSPPSGPDTQYF.

The chain is built from TRBV5-1 and TRBJ1-1; D call uncertain. The CDR3 contains 16 residues. The V end was cut by 2 bases, the J end by 0 bases, with 14 bases between. Germline V gene lookup returns CDR1 SGHRS and CDR2 YFSETQ. The CDR3 protein is CASSLWSSGLNTEAFF. The CDR3 nucleotides read TGCGCCAGCAGCTTATGGAGTAGTGGGCTGAACACTGAAGCTTTCTTT.

The V gene is TRBV5-4, the J gene TRBJ2-2, with D perhaps being TRBD1 or TRBD2 (5 bases each). Trimming left V 10 bases short and J 6 bases short, with 25 bases between. The CDR3 extends over 16 amino acids. CDR1 SGHNT and CDR2 YYREEE come from the germline V gene (reference sequence). This chain's CDR3 is CAPVLGLIRDPGELFF. The DNA for the CDR3 is TGTGCCCCTGTTCTGGGTCTCATTCGGGACCCCGGGGAGCTGTTTTTT. The full variable domain, completed using reference TRBV5-4 and TRBJ2-2, is ETGVTQSPTHLIKTRGQQVTLRCSSQSGHNTVSWYQQALGQGPQFIFQYYREEENGRGNFPPRFSGLQFPNYSSELNVNALELDDSALYLCAPVLGLIRDPGELFFGEGSRLTVL.

This CDR3 is CASSSSRAAGANVLTF. The CDR3 DNA reads as TGTGCCAGCAGTTCCTCGCGGGCGGCTGGGGCCAACGTCCTGACTTTC. This chain links TRBV27 with TRBJ2-6; tentative D call: TRBD2 (5 bases). Germline V gene sequence: CDR1 MNHEY, CDR2 SMNVEV (reference sequence). The CDR3 loop spans 16 amino acids. V lost 4 bases, J lost 2 bases, and 12 bases lay in between.

The rearrangement joins TRBV7-3 to TRBJ2-6; D possibly uses TRBD1 or TRBD2 (5 bases each). The V gene lost 1 base and the J gene lost 4 bases, with 11 bases spanning the gap. In germline, CDR1 is SGHTA, CDR2 FQGTGA. The CDR3 length is 16 residues. The CDR3 DNA reads TGTGCCAGCAGCTTAATATCAGGGACCGGGGCCAACGTCCTGACTTTC. It translates to CASSLISGTGANVLTF.

The genes are TRBV5-1 and TRBJ2-7, with unresolved D. This CDR3 has 15 residues. V lost 0 bases and J lost 2, with 12 bases in between. The germline V gene has CDR1 SGHRS and CDR2 YFSETQ. The CDR3 spells CASSLGWVVTYEQYF. The CDR3 coding sequence is TGCGCCAGCAGCTTGGGTTGGGTGGTTACCTACGAGCAGTACTTC.

J is TRBJ2-3 and V is TRBV2, with 7 bases identical to TRBD1. This CDR3 spans 15 amino acids. From germline, CDR1 is SNHLY and CDR2 FYNNEI. J was trimmed by 7 bases and V by 3 bases; bases with no gene match: 10. DNA for the CDR3: TGTGCCAGCAGTGATTCAAACAGGGGCTTGAATACGCAGTATTTT. It translates to CASSDSNRGLNTQYF. Variable domain in full (rest from reference TRBV2 and TRBJ2-3): EPEVTQTPSHQVTQMGQEVILRCVPISNHLYFYWYRQILGQKVEFLVSFYNNEISEKSEIFDDQFSVERPDGSNFTLKIRSTKLEDSAMYFCASSDSNRGLNTQYFGPGTRLTVL.

The genes are TRBV18 and TRBJ2-1, with TRBD1 matching over 7 bases. Germline V CDR1 and CDR2: KGHSH, LQKENI. The ends lost 3 bases at V and 3 bases at J; junction bases unmatched: 5. The CDR3 is 15 amino acids. CDR3 in DNA: TGTGCCAGCTCACCCCCGGGACAGTACTACAATGAGCAGTTCTTC. This sequence encodes CASSPPGQYYNEQFF.

This clone has a single count. CDR3: CASQRGSTGNTIYF. CDR3 DNA: TGTGCCAGTCAGCGGGGATCGACTGGAAACACCATATATTTT. V is TRBV19 and J is TRBJ1-3; no reliable D call. The length of the CDR3 is 14 residues. Germline values: CDR1 LNHDA, CDR2 SQIVND (reference sequence). Trimming pared 8 bases from V and 2 bases from J, leaving 13 bases between.